This record concerns one TCR beta chain sequence. The antigen is unknown. Method: immunoSEQ multiplex PCR; TCRdb's copy keeps in-frame clones and lacks some. The sample lists around 2.1 million clones; under 97% were seen once. Germline values: CDR1 SGHRS, CDR2 YFSETQ. V shed 3 bases, J shed 6 bases, and the junction held 9 bases outside the gene matches. The CDR3 is 15 amino acids. This record belongs to a study of shared clonotypes between healthy human individuals. About the study: Per donor, CD8 memory used one plate, CD8 naive used two, CD4 memory used three and CD4 naive used three.

Study results and limitations: Several donors shared approximately 5% of their naive CD4 clonotypes. Researchers sampled blood only, noting tissue repertoires likely differ. The study generally estimated greater richness for naive than memory subsets.

The specimen was naive CD4+ T cells sorted from blood. The subset: CD45RA+ positively selected. V is TRBV5-1 and J is TRBJ2-7; 10 positions agree with TRBD2. The TCR was taken from a man younger than 30 in good health. In nucleotides, the CDR3 is TGCGCCAGCAGCTCCTTAGCGGGGGGCCTCGTCGAGCAGTACTTC. It specifies CASSSLAGGLVEQYF.